One sample yielded the 26 T cell receptor beta chains listed below, sequenced in a study of regulatory T cells in long-lasting Graves disease. As to time point: newly diagnosed GD, antithyroid drugs for less than 3 months. Generation of the TCR library employed RNA extracted from PBMCs. To make TCR beta libraries, researchers used iRepertoire HTBI primers and Arm-PCR of CDR3 regions. MiXCR was run by TCRdb on the multiplex PCR reads, yielding one entry per CDR3 protein. The sample has around 250,000 distinct CDR3 sequences, 15% to 20% seen once. The same specimen was also included in a second study, on T cells in Graves' hyperthyroidism and ophthalmopathy.

The source material was peripheral blood mononuclear cells (PBMCs), sampled at new diagnosis, from a patient treated with antithyroid drugs. Every receptor here comes from a woman in her 30s with Graves disease.

Notes on this clonotype: It may be a read error: a sequence one base away is much more abundant. The rearrangement joins TRBV20-1 to TRBJ1-5; TRBD1 is a possible D gene (6 bases). The CDR3 has 14 residues. Trimming removed 2 bases from V and 7 bases from J, with 15 bases in between. The germline V gene encodes CDR1 DFQATT and CDR2 SNEGSKA (reference sequence). Here the CDR3 DNA reads TGCAGTGCTAGAAGGGGGGGGGCAGGGCAGCCCCAGCATTTT. It codes for CSARRGGAGQPQHF.

Details on this clonotype: One base separates it from a far larger clone, so it is likely a read error. The chain links TRBV2 to TRBJ2-1; tentatively, D is TRBD1 or TRBD2 (5 bases each). V was clipped by 0 bases and J by 11 bases, with 11 bases between them. The CDR3 consists of 13 residues. Germline values: CDR1 SNHLY, CDR2 FYNNEI. Written as DNA, the CDR3 is TGTGCCAGCAGTGAAGCGAGGGGCGTACAGCAGTTCTTC. This gives the protein CASSEARGVQQFF.

This clonotype was seen repeatedly, ten times or more. This rearrangement joins TRBV5-6 to TRBJ1-1; maybe TRBD1 (5 bases). The V gene lost 0 bases and the J gene lost 0 bases, with 12 bases spanning the gap. The V gene's germline CDR1 is SGHDT and CDR2 YYEEEE. The CDR3 has 16 amino acids. CDR3 residues: CASSLGQPYMNTEAFF. CDR3 DNA: TGTGCCAGCAGCTTGGGACAGCCCTACATGAACACTGAAGCTTTCTTT.

For this clonotype: This likely traces to a read error, being one base from a far larger clone. The rearrangement uses TRBV6-2 or TRBV6-3 and TRBJ2-1; 13 positions match TRBD2. The DNA end is a closer match to TRBJ2-3, so the J assignment may be wrong. Germline loops: CDR1 MNHEY, CDR2 SVGEGT. The CDR3 extends over 15 amino acids. This CDR3 reads CASSTGTSGDDTQYF. CDR3 DNA: TGTGCCAGCAGTACCGGGACTAGCGGGGATGATACGCAGTATTTT.

Regarding this clonotype: This sequence is one base from a far larger clone and is likely a read error. V is TRBV7-2 and J is TRBJ2-5, with 7 bases lining up with TRBD2. Losses at the gene ends were 8 bases for V and 5 bases for J; bases not matched to a gene: 17. The length of the CDR3 is 16 residues. Germline CDR1 reads SGHTA; CDR2 reads FQGNSA. CDR3 nucleotides: TGTGCCAGCGGCCAAGAAGTAGCGGGCCCTCACGAGACCCAGTACTTC. Translating gives CASGQEVAGPHETQYF.

This clonotype appeared many times. The junction differs from germline at one of its ends, possibly a read error. The CDR3, as DNA: TGTGCCAGCAGCCAAGTCGCGGGGGCGTTCACTGAAGCTTTCTTT. Translating it yields CASSQVAGAFTEAFF. The chain has TRBV4-1 and TRBJ1-1; D perhaps matches TRBD1 (6 bases). Germline V gives CDR1 MGHRA, CDR2 YSYEKL. The CDR3 covers 15 residues.

This clonotype was observed many times. The rearrangement links TRBV20-1 to TRBJ2-1, with D perhaps given as TRBD1 or TRBD2 (5 bases each). Trimming left V 5 bases short and J 7 bases short, with 12 bases between. Germline CDR1 reads DFQATT; CDR2 reads SNEGSKA (reference sequence). This CDR3 comprises 12 residues. The CDR3 DNA reads TGCAGTGCTCCCCCTTGGGGGAATGAGCAGTTCTTC. Translation: CSAPPWGNEQFF.

This clonotype was seen ten or more times. The rearrangement links TRBV20-1 to TRBJ2-1, with D possibly TRBD1 on 6 matching bases. The CDR3 contains 14 residues. Looked up from germline, CDR1 is DFQATT and CDR2 is SNEGSKA (reference sequence). V was trimmed by 3 bases and J by 2 bases, leaving 11 bases between them. The CDR3 is CSASRQGPYNEQFF. CDR3 DNA: TGCAGTGCTAGTCGGCAGGGGCCCTACAATGAGCAGTTCTTC.

This clonotype was picked up many times. This chain joins TRBV4-1 and TRBJ2-1, with 12 bases identical to TRBD2. The V gene's germline CDR1 is MGHRA and CDR2 YSYEKL. Germline trimming cut 5 bases from V and 2 bases from J; bases unmatched to any gene: 4. The CDR3 contains 16 residues. Here the CDR3 DNA reads TGCGCCAGCAGCTCCCGACTAGCGGGGGCCTACAATGAGCAGTTCTTC. Translated: CASSSRLAGAYNEQFF.

In this sample, this clonotype turned up many times. V is TRBV7-8 and J is TRBJ1-1, with a possible D match to TRBD1 (6 bases). This CDR3 spans 17 amino acids. Trimming left V 2 bases short and J 4 bases short, with 20 bases between. Germline V gives CDR1 SGHVS, CDR2 FQNEAQ. The CDR3 loop reads CASSLNRGGGRGTEAFF. CDR3 bases: TGTGCCAGCAGCTTAAACCGGGGGGGGGGCCGGGGCACTGAAGCTTTCTTT.

Points on this clonotype: A far larger clone differs by one base, so this is likely a read error. This chain joins TRBV5-4 and TRBJ1-1; TRBD1 matches at 7 bases. Germline CDR1 reads SGHNT; CDR2 reads YYREEE (reference sequence). This CDR3 spans 14 amino acids. DNA for the CDR3: TGTGCCAGCAGCCAGGACAGGAGGGGCACTGAAGTTTTCTTT. Encoded protein: CASSQDRRGTEVFF.

This clonotype came up many times. This chain links TRBV7-9 with TRBJ1-2; D possibly corresponds to TRBD1 (6 bases). CDR1 is SEHNR and CDR2 is FQNEAQ in the germline V gene (reference sequence). Between the trimmed V and J ends, which lost 5 bases and 8 bases, there was a span of 15 bases. The CDR3 runs to 13 residues. CDR3 amino acids: CASSPDSLGGYTF. The DNA for the CDR3 is TGTGCCAGCAGCCCGGACAGTCTGGGGGGCTACACCTTC.

In its sample, this clonotype was seen many times. The chain joins TRBV24-1 to TRBJ2-2; D gene unclear. Germline V gene data show CDR1 as KGHDR and CDR2 as SFDVKD. V was shortened by 4 bases and J by 9 bases, with 11 bases between the two germline ends. This CDR3 is 13 amino acids long. The CDR3 region has the DNA TGTGCCACCAGTGACACCGTGGCCCGGGAGCTGTTTTTT. It encodes CATSDTVARELFF.

This clonotype occurred many times. The V and J genes are TRBV3-1 and TRBJ1-5; the D is unclear. Germline-derived CDR1 and CDR2 are LGHDT and YNNKEL (reference sequence). The V end was cut by 2 bases, the J end by 0 bases, with 5 bases between. The CDR3 has 14 residues. CDR3 sequence (DNA): TGTGCCAGCAGCCAATCATATAGCAATCAGCCCCAGCATTTT. Residues: CASSQSYSNQPQHF.

This clonotype came up many times. This chain connects TRBV20-1 to TRBJ2-2; unclear D gene. V shed 0 bases and J shed 4 bases, with 9 bases lying between them. The length of the CDR3 is 14 residues. Germline CDR1 DFQATT, CDR2 SNEGSKA (reference sequence). CDR3 in amino acids: CSAREDLITGELFF. The DNA for the CDR3 is TGCAGTGCTAGAGAAGACCTAATCACCGGGGAGCTGTTTTTT.

This clonotype was seen at least ten times. The chain joins TRBV6-5 to TRBJ2-7; D unclear. This CDR3 contains 20 residues. In germline, CDR1 is MNHEY, CDR2 SVGAGI. The ends were cut back, 0 bases at V and 0 bases at J, with 24 bases in the middle. In DNA form, the CDR3 reads TGTGCCAGCAGTTACTCGGTGTATGGTAGCCTCACCCCAAGCTCCTACGAGCAGTACTTC. Its protein is CASSYSVYGSLTPSSYEQYF.

This clonotype has at least ten counts. The chain recombines TRBV3-1 with TRBJ1-6; a weak D match, TRBD1 (6 bases). V dropped 4 bases and J dropped 10 bases, with 23 bases sitting between them. CDR3 length: 17 residues. Germline assignment: CDR1 LGHDT and CDR2 YNNKEL (reference sequence). The CDR3 nucleotides are TGTGCCAGCAGCCGAGCAAACAGGGCCGAATATGGATCACCCCTCCACTTT. This sequence encodes CASSRANRAEYGSPLHF.

This clonotype was observed at least ten times. The rearrangement uses TRBV7-9 and TRBJ1-1; D is unclear. Germline values: CDR1 SEHNR, CDR2 FQNEAQ (reference sequence). Deletions cut 5 bases from V and 4 bases from J, with 11 bases between. CDR3 length equals 13 residues. The CDR3 sequence is CASSLVRSTEAFF. CDR3 coding DNA: TGTGCCAGCAGCCTCGTCAGGAGCACTGAAGCTTTCTTT.

This clonotype was detected ten times or more. The chain is built from TRBV24-1 and TRBJ2-2; TRBD1 matches 9 bases. The V and J ends lost 5 bases and 3 bases, in that order; junction bases with no gene match: 6. The CDR3 is made up of 16 amino acids. CDR1 KGHDR and CDR2 SFDVKD come from the germline V gene. The CDR3 protein is CATSGTDRGDTGELFF. In nucleotides, the CDR3 is TGTGCCACCAGTGGAACAGACAGGGGGGACACCGGGGAGCTGTTTTTT.

This clonotype was seen many times. The chain has TRBV11-2 and TRBJ1-1; unclear D gene. Trimming took off 3 bases at V and 2 bases at J, with 7 bases between the two ends. The CDR3 sequence is 13 residues long. Germline lookup yields CDR1 SGHAT and CDR2 FQNNGV. CDR3 nucleotide sequence: TGTGCCAGCAGCTTGGATCGAAACACTGAAGCTTTCTTT. Translation gives CASSLDRNTEAFF.

This clonotype showed up many times. The chain recombines TRBV5-5 with TRBJ1-1; D not certain. Germline V CDR1 and CDR2: SGHKS, YYEKEE (reference sequence). The CDR3 spans 15 residues. V was trimmed by 2 bases and J by 1 base, leaving 12 bases between them. The CDR3 here is CASSFRWTENTEAFF. CDR3 sequence (DNA): TGTGCCAGCAGCTTCCGCTGGACGGAGAACACTGAAGCTTTCTTT.

This clonotype was counted between two and nine times. CDR3 sequence: CASSQGTSGGVSGTDTQYF. In DNA, the CDR3 is TGTGCCAGCAGCCAAGGGACTAGCGGGGGGGTATCTGGCACAGATACGCAGTATTTT. The chain couples TRBV7-9 to TRBJ2-3; 16 bases line up with TRBD2. The CDR3 totals 19 residues. Losses at the gene ends were 5 bases for V and 1 base for J; bases not matched to a gene: 9. The germline V gene has CDR1 SEHNR and CDR2 FQNEAQ (reference sequence).

In this sample, this clonotype turned up many times. CDR3: CSAIKAGGTYEQYF. DNA for the CDR3: TGCAGTGCTATAAAAGCGGGGGGGACCTACGAGCAGTACTTC. This rearrangement joins TRBV20-1 to TRBJ2-7; 10 bases are a match to TRBD2. Germline CDR1 reads DFQATT; CDR2 reads SNEGSKA (reference sequence). The CDR3 is 14 residues long. V gave up 4 bases and J gave up 2 bases; unmatched junction bases: 5.

This clonotype came up many times. The V call is TRBV7-2, the J call TRBJ2-3; D assignment may be TRBD1 or TRBD2 (6 bases each). This CDR3 region has 16 residues. Trimming took off 5 bases at V and 4 bases at J, with 19 bases between the two ends. Per germline, CDR1 SGHTA and CDR2 FQGNSA. This CDR3 is CASSTSFGGRSDTQYF. Written as DNA, the CDR3 is TGTGCCAGCAGCACATCATTCGGGGGCCGATCAGATACGCAGTATTTT.

A few counts support this clonotype. A much larger clone sits a single nucleotide away, making a read error possible. The conserved closing phenylalanine or tryptophan is absent in this CDR3, likely reflecting a read error. The chain links TRBV10-2 to TRBJ1-5; no firm D call. Between the trimmed V and J ends, which lost 1 base and 2 bases, there was a span of 9 bases. Per germline, CDR1 WSHSY and CDR2 SAAADI. The CDR3 contains 15 residues. CDR3 region: CASSEYQTGNQPQHS. CDR3 bases: TGCGCCAGCAGTGAGTACCAGACTGGCAATCAGCCCCAGCATTCT.

This clonotype was counted many times. The chain links TRBV12-3 or TRBV12-4 to TRBJ1-2; 7 nucleotides line up with TRBD1. The CDR3 has 17 residues. After removal of 5 bases from V and 4 bases from J, the junction contained 16 bases not matched to a gene. The CDR3 region has the DNA TGTGCCAGCAGTCATGCCCGCGACAGGGTCACCCGCTATGGCTACACCTTC. Its protein is CASSHARDRVTRYGYTF.